This T cell receptor (beta chain) was sequenced during a study of vaccination and CD4 T cells after COVID-19. About the study: From HCoV-229E, HCoV-OC43, HCoV-NL63 and SARS-CoV-2, overlapping spike peptides were used to stimulate the cells.

Indicated treatment: roughly 10-day PBMC culture with coronavirus spike peptide pools or control peptides (ViraFEST assay). Days 3 and 7 saw half the medium replaced with fresh IL-2 medium. At the Johns Hopkins FTIC core, DNA taken from cultured CD4+ T cells was sequenced by way of the Oncomine TCR Beta short-read assay. The genomic DNA was obtained from cultured CD4+ T cells by extraction with the QIAamp micro DNA kit. Each CDR3 protein gets one entry after TCRdb re-called the PCR reads with MiXCR. The table lists 15,000 to 20,000 distinct CDR3 sequences, around 40% of them singletons. This clonotype was counted between two and nine times. Its specificity is not known. Source: CD4+ T cells from blood, cultured in vitro, taken before SARS-CoV-2 vaccination. The sequence was obtained from a human donor who received a COVID-19 vaccine.

In DNA form, the CDR3 reads TGTGCCTCAGGAAGGGGAGGAGAGGGAGAGACCCAGTACTTC. The encoded protein is CASGRGGEGETQYF. This chain connects TRBV6-1 to TRBJ2-5, with a tentative D call TRBD2 (6 bases). The CDR3 sequence is 14 residues long. CDR1 is MNHNS and CDR2 is SASEGT in the germline V gene. Deletions cut 11 bases from V and 4 bases from J, with 20 bases between.